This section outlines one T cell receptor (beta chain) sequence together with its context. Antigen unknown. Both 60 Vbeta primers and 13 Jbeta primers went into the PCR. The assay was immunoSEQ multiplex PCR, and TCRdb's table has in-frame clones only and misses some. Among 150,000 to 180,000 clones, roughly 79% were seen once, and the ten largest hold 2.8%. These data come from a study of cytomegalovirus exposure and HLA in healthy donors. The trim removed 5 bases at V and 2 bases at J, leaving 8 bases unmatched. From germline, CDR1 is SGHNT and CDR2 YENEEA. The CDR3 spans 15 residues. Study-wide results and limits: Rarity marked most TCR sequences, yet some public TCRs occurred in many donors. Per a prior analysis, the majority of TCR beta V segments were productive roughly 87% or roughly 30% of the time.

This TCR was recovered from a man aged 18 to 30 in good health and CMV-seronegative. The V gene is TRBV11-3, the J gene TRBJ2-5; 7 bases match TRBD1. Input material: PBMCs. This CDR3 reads CASSPGTALQETQYF. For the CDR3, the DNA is TGTGCCAGCAGCCCAGGGACAGCCTTACAAGAGACCCAGTACTTC. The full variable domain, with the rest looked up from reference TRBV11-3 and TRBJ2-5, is EAGVVQSPRYKIIEKKQPVAFWCNPISGHNTLYWYLQNLGQGPELLIRYENEEAVDDSQLPKDRFSAERLKGVDSTLKIQPAELGDSAVYLCASSPGTALQETQYFGPGTRLLVL.